These 21 T cell receptor beta chains were all obtained from the same sample, sequenced in a study of T cell changes during pregnancy in multiple sclerosis. The method was immunoSEQ multiplex PCR; TCRdb's version includes in-frame clones alone and lacks a portion of them. The data show about 100,000 clones, around 92% seen once. Sequenced material: peripheral blood, taken after pregnancy. These receptors all come from a female donor with multiple sclerosis, enrolled in a pregnancy study.

This clone showed up just once. The rearrangement links TRBV19 to TRBJ1-1, with D perhaps TRBD1 (6 bases). CDR1 LNHDA and CDR2 SQIVND come from the germline V gene (reference sequence). CDR3 length: 17 residues. Trimming left V 7 bases short and J 0 bases short, with 21 bases between. In DNA, the CDR3 is TGTGCCAGTACCGCCAGGATGGGGGCGTCGATGAACACTGAAGCTTTCTTT. As protein: CASTARMGASMNTEAFF.

The chain carries TRBV4-2 and TRBJ2-1; perhaps TRBD2 as D (5 bases). The CDR3 covers 16 residues. Germline lookup yields CDR1 LGHNA and CDR2 YNFKEQ. The V and J ends lost 3 bases and 0 bases respectively, with 12 bases between them. The CDR3 sequence: CASSQTVGSSYNEQFF. Written as DNA, the CDR3 is TGTGCCAGCAGCCAGACCGTAGGGAGCTCCTACAATGAGCAGTTCTTC.

The V and J genes are TRBV2 and TRBJ1-6, with a weak D call TRBD1 (5 bases). Germline values: CDR1 SNHLY, CDR2 FYNNEI. The ends were cut back, 4 bases at V and 10 bases at J, with 17 bases in the middle. CDR3 length equals 15 residues. CDR3 loop: CASSGRGGVNSPLHF. CDR3 DNA: TGTGCCAGCAGTGGCCGGGGGGGGGTCAACTCACCCCTCCACTTT.

J is TRBJ2-3 and V is TRBV2, with D maybe TRBD1 (5 bases). The CDR3 is made up of 13 amino acids. V gave up 5 bases and J gave up 0 bases, with 6 bases separating them. CDR1 is SNHLY and CDR2 is FYNNEI in the germline V gene. CDR3: CASSNRSTDTQYF. CDR3 DNA sequence: TGTGCCAGCAGTAACAGGAGCACAGATACGCAGTATTTT.

The V and J genes are TRBV6-5 and TRBJ1-6; D unresolved. This CDR3 has 15 residues. The ends were cut back, 5 bases at V and 6 bases at J, with 14 bases in the middle. Germline-derived CDR1 and CDR2 are MNHEY and SVGAGI. CDR3 protein: CASSSGQSSNSPLHF. The CDR3 nucleotides are TGTGCCAGCAGTAGTGGGCAGAGCTCTAATTCACCCCTCCACTTT.

This clone came up a few times. The chain joins TRBV2 to TRBJ1-2; unclear D gene. CDR1 and CDR2 (germline): SNHLY, FYNNEI. This CDR3 is built from 15 residues. The V gene lost 2 bases and the J gene lost 2 bases, with 12 bases spanning the gap. CDR3 region: CASSERAGTNYGYTF. CDR3 sequence (DNA): TGTGCCAGCAGTGAACGTGCAGGAACCAACTATGGCTACACCTTC.

The chain combines TRBV7-3 with TRBJ2-7, with D perhaps TRBD2 (6 bases). The CDR3 runs to 15 residues. Looked up from germline, CDR1 is SGHTA and CDR2 is FQGTGA. The germline V and J ends were trimmed by 1 base and 1 base, with 11 bases remaining between them. CDR3 protein: CASSLIPGGSYEQYF. CDR3 nucleotides: TGTGCCAGCAGCTTAATTCCTGGAGGGTCCTACGAGCAGTACTTC.

The rearrangement uses TRBV6-5 and TRBJ1-6, with a possible D match to TRBD1 (5 bases). This CDR3 has 16 residues. The V gene's germline CDR1 is MNHEY and CDR2 SVGAGI. Trimming cost V 0 bases and J 8 bases, with 14 bases left between them. Written as DNA, the CDR3 is TGTGCCAGCAGTTACTCGGCGGGGCCCAGGGATTCACCCCTCCACTTT. It specifies CASSYSAGPRDSPLHF.

The chain carries TRBV15 and TRBJ2-1; 10 nucleotides align to TRBD2. CDR3 size: 16 residues. Germline-derived CDR1 and CDR2 are LNHNV and YYDKDF (reference sequence). With 2 bases clipped from V and 9 bases from J, the junction kept 10 bases outside the gene matches. The CDR3 coding sequence is TGTGCCACCAGCAGATTTAGCGGGAGGCCTGACACTGAGCAGTTCTTC. It codes for CATSRFSGRPDTEQFF.

This clone was seen a handful of times. This rearrangement joins TRBV27 to TRBJ2-7; 8 bases are shared with TRBD1. This CDR3 spans 13 amino acids. Germline V gene data show CDR1 as MNHEY and CDR2 as SMNVEV (reference sequence). V dropped 5 bases and J dropped 6; count of bases not matched to a gene: 6. The DNA for the CDR3 is TGTGCCAGCAGTCCCCTCGGACAGGGCGAGCAGTACTTC. Residues: CASSPLGQGEQYF.

The CDR3 sequence is CASSSPPSARGNEQYF. CDR3 in DNA: TGTGCCAGCAGTTCCCCCCCCTCAGCCCGCGGGAACGAGCAGTACTTC. The genes are TRBV28 and TRBJ2-7; a possible D gene is TRBD2 (6 bases). Germline V gene lookup returns CDR1 MDHEN and CDR2 SYDVKM. The V gene lost 4 bases and the J gene lost 5 bases, with 21 bases spanning the gap. The CDR3 length is 16 residues.

A single count supports this clone. This chain uses TRBV15 with TRBJ2-1; 14 bases align to TRBD2. The CDR3 contains 19 residues. V was pared by 3 bases and J by 7 bases, with 14 bases of the junction left unmatched. Germline CDR1 reads LNHNV; CDR2 reads YYDKDF (reference sequence). This CDR3 reads CATSSLEPGLAGALNEQFF. The CDR3 DNA is TGTGCCACCAGCAGCCTCGAACCGGGACTAGCGGGAGCATTAAATGAGCAGTTCTTC.

The gene calls are TRBV30 and TRBJ1-5; 11 bases match TRBD1. The CDR3 is 14 residues long. Losses at the gene ends were 1 base for V and 7 bases for J; bases not matched to a gene: 3. Germline V gene sequence: CDR1 GTSNPN, CDR2 SVGIG (reference sequence). The DNA for the CDR3 is TGTGCCTGGAGTGGTGGGACAGGGGGACAGCCCCAGCATTTT. Translation: CAWSGGTGGQPQHF.

This clone was observed at least ten times. The chain recombines TRBV12-5 with TRBJ1-5; TRBD1 might be the D (5 bases). Germline CDR1 and CDR2: LGHNT and FRNRAP. CDR3 length: 13 residues. The V end lost 6 bases, the J end lost 5 bases, and 11 bases lay between the germline ends. The CDR3 coding sequence is TGTGCTAGTGGACAGGACGGGTATCAGCCCCAGCATTTT. Protein sequence: CASGQDGYQPQHF.

The chain carries TRBV7-8 and TRBJ1-2; D remains unclear. The germline gives CDR1 SGHVS, CDR2 FQNEAQ. The V and J ends lost 3 bases and 2 bases respectively, with 7 bases between them. The CDR3 length is 13 residues. CDR3 DNA: TGTGCCAGCAGCTTCTCCCTCAACTATGGCTACACCTTC. Protein product: CASSFSLNYGYTF.

Notes on this clone: Distinct nucleotide sequences in the sample also encode this CDR3. This chain links TRBV10-3 with TRBJ1-1, with 7 nucleotides matching TRBD1. Losses at the gene ends were 0 bases for V and 1 base for J; bases not matched to a gene: 2. The CDR3 is made up of 15 amino acids. Per the germline V gene, CDR1 is ENHRY and CDR2 is SYGVKD. The CDR3 bases are TGTGCCATCAGTGAGTCGGGACAGAAGAACACTGAAGCTTTCTTT. This encodes CAISESGQKNTEAFF.

The V gene is TRBV30, the J gene TRBJ1-4; D is unresolved. This CDR3 is built from 14 residues. V lost 2 bases to trimming and J lost 8 bases, with 15 bases between them. Germline V gene lookup returns CDR1 GTSNPN and CDR2 SVGIG (reference sequence). CDR3 region: CAWSPLWLGEKLFF. For the CDR3, the DNA is TGTGCCTGGAGTCCTCTCTGGCTCGGGGAAAAACTGTTTTTT.

The rearrangement links TRBV25-1 to TRBJ2-2; a possible D gene is TRBD1 (7 bases). The V gene's germline CDR1 is MGHDK and CDR2 SYGVNS. V lost 8 bases to trimming and J lost 5 bases, with 18 bases between them. This CDR3 is built from 15 residues. CDR3 nucleotides: TGTGCCAGCGGGCCGAGGGCAGGGGGGACCGGGGAGCTGTTTTTT. Encoded protein: CASGPRAGGTGELFF.

The chain has TRBV29-1 and TRBJ1-3, with 10 bases identical to TRBD1. The germline V gene encodes CDR1 SQVTM and CDR2 ANQGSEA. CDR3 size: 15 residues. J was trimmed by 4 bases and V by 5 bases; bases with no gene match: 8. DNA for the CDR3: TGCAGCGTTATAAAACCGGGACAGGGGGGAAACACCATATATTTT. Translating it yields CSVIKPGQGGNTIYF.

V usage is TRBV2 and J usage is TRBJ2-5; D is perhaps TRBD2 (5 bases). The CDR3 spans 13 residues. Germline CDR1 and CDR2: SNHLY and FYNNEI. V was trimmed by 3 bases and J by 5 bases, leaving 10 bases between them. CDR3 nucleotide sequence: TGTGCCAGCAGTGAGGGAGCGCGGGAGACCCAGTACTTC. Encoded protein: CASSEGARETQYF.

In DNA, the CDR3 is TGTGCCAGTAGTGTGACGGGCCCGGGGACTGAAGCTTTCTTT. Protein sequence: CASSVTGPGTEAFF. The chain joins TRBV19 to TRBJ1-1; D is unresolved. CDR1 and CDR2 (germline): LNHDA, SQIVND (reference sequence). Trimming took 5 bases from V and 5 from J, leaving 15 bases between them. This CDR3 is built from 14 residues.